A selection of T cell receptor beta chains follows, all from one sample in a study of somatic mutations in cytotoxic T cells in rheumatoid arthritis. The protocol was immunoSEQ multiplex PCR, while the TCRdb copy is restricted to in-frame clones and leaves out a portion. The sample has some 15,000 clones, roughly 80% seen once. The sample consisted of CD8+ T cells sorted from blood. These receptors were obtained from an adult with rheumatoid arthritis. CDR3s include the opening cysteine and the closing phenylalanine or tryptophan.

v_call: TRBV4-1
j_call: TRBJ2-7
cdr3_aa: CASSQEQGTLYEQYF

v_call: TRBV25-1
j_call: TRBJ2-7
cdr3_aa: CASSETSEQYF

v_call: TRBV5-1
j_call: TRBJ1-5
cdr3_aa: CASSLEGGDSNQPQHF

v_call: TRBV21-1
j_call: TRBJ1-3
cdr3_aa: CASSKAQTGGNTIYF

v_call: TRBV6-1
j_call: TRBJ2-1
cdr3_aa: CASSDIAGGLDEQFF

v_call: TRBV6-1
j_call: TRBJ2-5
cdr3_aa: CASRKLLQETQYF

v_call: TRBV28
j_call: TRBJ1-1
cdr3_aa: CASSLLDIVNTEAFF

v_call: TRBV4-1
j_call: TRBJ2-7
cdr3_aa: CASSPLQGAASYEGDYEQYF

v_call: TRBV7-9
j_call: TRBJ1-1
cdr3_aa: CASSRTGSEAFF

v_call: TRBV11-3
j_call: TRBJ2-5
cdr3_aa: CASSSGLAGGLETQYF

v_call: TRBV19
j_call: TRBJ1-1
cdr3_aa: CASNAGLTSMNTEAFF

v_call: TRBV5-1
j_call: TRBJ1-1
cdr3_aa: CASSLDPGHTEAFF

v_call: TRBV11-2
j_call: TRBJ2-2
cdr3_aa: CASSPTPSPGLRTGELFF

v_call: TRBV2
j_call: TRBJ1-1
cdr3_aa: CASNRGLNTEAFF

v_call: TRBV28
j_call: TRBJ2-7
cdr3_aa: CASSLSSSYEQYF

v_call: TRBV5-4
j_call: TRBJ2-2
cdr3_aa: CASSPGEGMNTGELFF

v_call: TRBV4-1
j_call: TRBJ2-3
cdr3_aa: CASSQDSLPPDTQYF

v_call: TRBV11-2
j_call: TRBJ2-5
cdr3_aa: CASSSTTGRQETQYF

v_call: TRBV19
j_call: TRBJ2-2
cdr3_aa: CASSLVGSGELFF

v_call: TRBV5-4
j_call: TRBJ1-2
cdr3_aa: CASSIGQGVSLGGYTF

v_call: TRBV4-1
j_call: TRBJ1-2
cdr3_aa: CASSQVWYRFGYTF

v_call: TRBV14
j_call: TRBJ2-1
cdr3_aa: CASSQAGDTLVDEQFF

v_call: TRBV10-1
j_call: TRBJ2-1
cdr3_aa: CASSPDRWGNEQFF

v_call: TRBV7-9
j_call: TRBJ2-2
cdr3_aa: CASSLTGYTGELFF

v_call: TRBV13
j_call: TRBJ2-7
cdr3_aa: CASSPDRGRDLEQYF

v_call: TRBV28
j_call: TRBJ1-1
cdr3_aa: CASSLATELNTEAFF

v_call: TRBV2
j_call: TRBJ1-6
cdr3_aa: CASEGSGKNYNSPLHF

v_call: TRBV18
j_call: TRBJ2-1
cdr3_aa: CASSPRQEGTYNEQFF